The 13 T cell receptor beta chains reported below all come from one sample, sequenced in a study of blood T cells in healthy people across ages. A sample-barcoded 5' primer and a J-beta primer mix were used in a second PCR of roughly 6 to 11 cycles. Via MiXCR, TCRdb re-called the 5' RACE reads, giving one row per CDR3 protein. Of 950,000 to 1,200,000 distinct CDR3 sequences in the sample, roughly two fifths were seen once. Sequenced material: blood. Receptor source: a man younger than 35 in good health.

The gene calls are TRBV6-1 and TRBJ2-1, with D hard to call. Trimming took off 7 bases at V and 3 bases at J, with 13 bases between the two ends. This CDR3 has 14 residues. The germline CDR1 and CDR2 sequences are MNHNS and SASEGT. The CDR3 region has the DNA TGTGCCAGCATTTTTAACTGGAACTACAATGAGCAGTTCTTC. This sequence encodes CASIFNWNYNEQFF.

The chain couples TRBV18 to TRBJ1-4; possible D gene TRBD1, 6 bases. The germline V and J ends were trimmed by 5 bases and 11 bases, with 12 bases remaining between them. From germline, CDR1 is KGHSH and CDR2 LQKENI. The CDR3 spans 12 residues. The CDR3 DNA follows: TGTGCCAGCTCATCAGGGGTCGGTAAACTGTTTTTT. Translation: CASSSGVGKLFF.

The rearrangement joins TRBV15 to TRBJ2-1, with D possibly matching TRBD1 (6 bases). Looked up from germline, CDR1 is LNHNV and CDR2 is YYDKDF (reference sequence). The CDR3 runs 18 residues. V lost 3 bases and J lost 4, with 22 bases in between. The CDR3 DNA follows: TGTGCCACCAGCAGGGACATAGGGGGTCGGCTGGTTTACAATGAGCAGTTCTTC. It encodes CATSRDIGGRLVYNEQFF.

About this clonotype: Germline is not matched at one junction end, which may reflect a read error. The chain recombines TRBV29-1 with TRBJ1-2, with 7 positions matching TRBD1. Per the germline V gene, CDR1 is SQVTM and CDR2 is ANQGSEA. The CDR3 runs to 13 residues. The CDR3 protein is CSVEDRDGNGYTF. The CDR3, as DNA: TGCAGCGTAGAAGACAGGGACGGAAATGGCTACACCTTC.

The rearrangement uses TRBV4-3 and TRBJ2-3; D gene uncertain. Trimming stripped 0 bases from V and 2 bases from J, with 9 bases between. There are 15 residues in the CDR3. The V gene's germline CDR1 is LGHNA and CDR2 YSLEER. CDR3 in amino acids: CASSQDIGNTDTQYF. CDR3 DNA: TGCGCCAGCAGCCAAGATATAGGAAACACAGATACGCAGTATTTT.

This chain uses TRBV4-1 with TRBJ2-1; TRBD2 agrees at 11 bases. The germline CDR1 and CDR2 sequences are MGHRA and YSYEKL. V dropped 4 bases and J dropped 13; count of bases not matched to a gene: 12. The CDR3 sequence is 15 residues long. CDR3 coding DNA: TGCGCCAGCAGCCGGTACCTAGCGGGGGGTCAGACCCAGTTCTTC. Residues: CASSRYLAGGQTQFF.

This clonotype was detected once. The chain uses TRBV27 and TRBJ1-1; TRBD1 might be the D (6 bases). Per germline, CDR1 MNHEY and CDR2 SMNVEV (reference sequence). V was pared by 4 bases and J by 4 bases, with 13 bases between. This CDR3 comprises 14 residues. DNA of the CDR3: TGTGCCAGCAGTTCCGCTATAGGGGGCACTGAAGCTTTCTTT. Translating gives CASSSAIGGTEAFF.

This clonotype showed up just a few times. J is TRBJ2-5 and V is TRBV2, with D uncertain. CDR1 and CDR2 (germline): SNHLY, FYNNEI. This CDR3 spans 13 amino acids. Between the trimmed V and J ends, which lost 4 bases and 2 bases, there was a span of 8 bases. CDR3 sequence: CASSAGPQETQYF. CDR3 bases: TGTGCCAGCAGTGCCGGACCACAAGAGACCCAGTACTTC.

V gene TRBV12-3 or TRBV12-4 combines with J gene TRBJ1-1; 9 bases map to TRBD1. The CDR3 is 15 residues long. With V trimmed by 11 bases and J by 2 bases, 12 bases remained unmatched. The CDR3 DNA is TGTGCCTCCAGGGGCACAGGGGGCCTCAACACTGAAGCTTTCTTT. Its protein product is CASRGTGGLNTEAFF.

The V and J genes are TRBV29-1 and TRBJ1-2; TRBD1 agrees at 9 bases. This CDR3 contains 13 residues. The germline V gene has CDR1 SQVTM and CDR2 ANQGSEA. V dropped 6 bases and J dropped 8; count of bases not matched to a gene: 10. CDR3 region: CSVVSGQGRGYTF. CDR3 coding DNA: TGCAGCGTCGTCTCGGGACAGGGAAGGGGCTACACCTTC.

This clonotype appeared a single time. This sequence joins TRBV6-5 and TRBJ1-1, with 8 positions matching TRBD1. Germline assignment: CDR1 MNHEY and CDR2 SVGAGI. V shed 1 base, J shed 8 bases, and the junction held 3 bases outside the gene matches. The CDR3 covers 13 residues. CDR3 nucleotides: TGTGCCAGCAGTTACTTGACAGGGGTCGAAGCTTTCTTT. This codes for CASSYLTGVEAFF.

This chain joins TRBV7-9 and TRBJ2-2; D gene uncertain. Germline assignment: CDR1 SEHNR and CDR2 FQNEAQ (reference sequence). The CDR3 runs 14 residues. Trimming took 5 bases from V and 2 from J, leaving 9 bases between them. CDR3 loop: CASSVRVNTGELFF. As DNA, the CDR3 is TGTGCCAGCAGCGTTAGAGTTAACACCGGGGAGCTGTTTTTT.

This rearrangement joins TRBV5-1 to TRBJ1-1; 7 bases map to TRBD1. Germline trimming cut 0 bases from V and 7 bases from J; bases unmatched to any gene: 15. The CDR3 consists of 17 residues. Germline-derived CDR1 and CDR2 are SGHRS and YFSETQ. The CDR3 sequence is CASSLAGGNRGADEAFF. CDR3 nucleotide sequence: TGCGCCAGCAGCTTGGCCGGAGGGAACAGGGGCGCCGATGAAGCTTTCTTT.